A single sample is the source of the 8 T cell receptor beta chains below, sequenced in a study of blood T cells in healthy people across ages. Using a J-beta primer mix together with a sample-barcoded 5' primer, a second PCR was run for roughly 6 to 12 cycles. TCRdb redid the calling of the 5' RACE reads with MiXCR, one entry per CDR3 protein. The profile shows some 730,000 distinct CDR3 sequences, 22% of them singletons. Sequencing input: blood. Every receptor here comes from a man in his 70s in good health.

This rearrangement joins TRBV7-2 to TRBJ1-5; D unresolved. Germline values: CDR1 SGHTA, CDR2 FQGNSA. There are 13 residues in the CDR3. V lost 1 base and J 5 bases, leaving 6 bases between the germline ends. CDR3 coding DNA: TGTGCCAGCAGCTTAGAGACTGATCAGCCCCAGCATTTT. It encodes CASSLETDQPQHF.

The rearrangement links TRBV20-1 to TRBJ2-7, with D perhaps being TRBD1 or TRBD2 (5 bases each). The CDR3 covers 14 residues. CDR1 DFQATT and CDR2 SNEGSKA come from the germline V gene (reference sequence). V gave up 7 bases and J gave up 0 bases, with 16 bases separating them. The CDR3 DNA reads TGCAGTGGTAAATGGGGGACCAACTCCTACGAGCAGTACTTC. It is translated as CSGKWGTNSYEQYF.

The chain has TRBV15 and TRBJ2-1; 8 bases fit TRBD1. The assigned J gene may be wrong: the sequence end matches TRBJ2-5 better. CDR3 length: 13 residues. Germline V gene sequence: CDR1 LNHNV, CDR2 YYDKDF (reference sequence). This CDR3 is CATSLGQVETQYF. In DNA form, the CDR3 reads TGTGCCACCAGCCTGGGACAGGTAGAGACCCAGTACTTC.

V and J are TRBV20-1 and TRBJ1-2; TRBD1 is a possible D gene (6 bases). Germline V gene sequence: CDR1 DFQATT, CDR2 SNEGSKA (reference sequence). There are 14 residues in the CDR3. The V end lost 4 bases, the J end lost 0 bases, and 12 bases lay between the germline ends. As DNA, the CDR3 is TGCAGTGCTAAGAAGGACAGAACTAACTATGGCTACACCTTC. It is translated as CSAKKDRTNYGYTF.

This clonotype was found once. V and J are TRBV6-1 and TRBJ2-3; D not certain. Per germline, CDR1 MNHNS and CDR2 SASEGT. Trimming took 3 bases from V and 7 from J, leaving 5 bases between them. The CDR3 covers 11 residues. The CDR3 DNA reads as TGTGCCAGCAGTGATAGATATACGCAGTATTTT. This codes for CASSDRYTQYF.

This clonotype was found a few times. The chain has TRBV11-1 and TRBJ2-1; the D gene is possibly TRBD1 (6 bases). The CDR3 loop spans 15 amino acids. The V and J ends lost 3 bases and 8 bases respectively, with 17 bases between them. Germline V CDR1 and CDR2: SGHAT, FQDESV (reference sequence). CDR3 sequence reads: CASSFMTGSADEQFF. The CDR3, as DNA: TGTGCCAGCAGCTTTATGACAGGTAGTGCGGATGAGCAGTTCTTC.

In its sample, this clonotype was seen a few times. This rearrangement joins TRBV20-1 to TRBJ1-5; D call uncertain. V lost 5 bases to trimming and J lost 9 bases, with 2 bases between them. There are 8 residues in the CDR3. Germline V gene sequence: CDR1 DFQATT, CDR2 SNEGSKA (reference sequence). CDR3 sequence: CSAGPQHF. The CDR3 DNA reads TGCAGTGCTGGGCCCCAGCATTTT.

The chain combines TRBV9 with TRBJ2-5, with D perhaps given as TRBD1 or TRBD2 (5 bases each). The germline V gene has CDR1 SGDLS and CDR2 YYNGEE. V lost 0 bases and J 4 bases, leaving 13 bases between the germline ends. The CDR3 is 15 residues long. CDR3 nucleotides: TGTGCCAGCAGCGTAGATAGTGTGAGGGGAGAGACCCAGTACTTC. This gives the protein CASSVDSVRGETQYF.